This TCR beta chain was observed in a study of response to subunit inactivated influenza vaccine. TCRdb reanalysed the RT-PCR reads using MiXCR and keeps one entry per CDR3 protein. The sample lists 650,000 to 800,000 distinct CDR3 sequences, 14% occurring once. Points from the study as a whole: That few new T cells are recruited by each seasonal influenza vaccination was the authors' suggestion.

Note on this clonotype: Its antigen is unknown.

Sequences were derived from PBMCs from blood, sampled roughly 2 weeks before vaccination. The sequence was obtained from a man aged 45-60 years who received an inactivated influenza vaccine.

The CDR3 nucleotides are TGTGCCAGCAGCTTGACACCGGGACAGGGGTTTCACAATGAGCAGTTCTTC. Translating it yields CASSLTPGQGFHNEQFF. The chain combines TRBV7-2 with TRBJ2-1; 10 bases map to TRBD1. The CDR3 loop spans 17 amino acids. The germline CDR1 and CDR2 sequences are SGHTA and FQGNSA. The J segment lost 5 bases and the V segment lost 3 bases, leaving 10 bases of the junction unmatched.